The 16 T cell receptor beta chains listed next were all sequenced from one sample in a study of blood T cells in healthy people across ages. Through a sample-barcoded 5' primer and a J-beta primer mix, a second PCR was run for about 6 to 11 cycles. TCRdb analysed the 5' RACE reads with MiXCR anew, one entry per CDR3 protein. Of about 720,000 distinct CDR3 sequences in the sample, 22% were seen once. Input material: blood. These receptors were taken from a man aged 65 to 85 in good health.

This clonotype was detected only a few times. V and J are TRBV24-1 and TRBJ1-4; 7 bases match TRBD1. Trimming cost V 3 bases and J 4 bases; bases outside gene matches: 4. The CDR3 extends over 15 amino acids. Germline V gene data show CDR1 as KGHDR and CDR2 as SFDVKD. The DNA of the CDR3 is TGTGCCACCAGTGATCCGGGACAGCATAATGAAAAACTGTTTTTT. It translates to CATSDPGQHNEKLFF.

V and J are TRBV3-1 and TRBJ1-6; no reliable D call. The CDR3 runs 13 residues. Germline CDR1 and CDR2: LGHDT and YNNKEL (reference sequence). Deletions cut 8 bases from V and 10 bases from J, with 15 bases between. The CDR3 DNA follows: TGTGCCAGCGTTGGAGCGGGAGGATCACCCCTCCACTTT. Its protein product is CASVGAGGSPLHF.

This clonotype was seen a handful of times. The chain links TRBV30 to TRBJ1-1; unclear D gene. The CDR3 extends over 13 amino acids. Germline V gene lookup returns CDR1 GTSNPN and CDR2 SVGIG (reference sequence). V lost 2 bases, J lost 4 bases, and 11 bases lay in between. CDR3 sequence: CAWSRPFVTEAFF. In DNA form, the CDR3 reads TGTGCCTGGAGTAGGCCCTTTGTCACTGAAGCTTTCTTT.

This clonotype was counted only a few times. This sequence joins TRBV7-8 and TRBJ2-5, with unresolved D. V was trimmed by 7 bases and J by 5 bases, leaving 20 bases between them. The germline CDR1 and CDR2 sequences are SGHVS and FQNEAQ. The CDR3 is 15 residues long. This CDR3 is CASTHFWEQLETQYF. In DNA, the CDR3 is TGTGCCAGCACCCATTTTTGGGAACAGTTGGAGACCCAGTACTTC.

The chain is built from TRBV28 and TRBJ1-2, with D uncertain. The CDR3 length is 14 residues. Trimming stripped 5 bases from V and 8 bases from J, with 18 bases between. Germline V gene data show CDR1 as MDHEN and CDR2 as SYDVKM. Here the CDR3 DNA reads TGTGCCAGCAGTCAGGAAATTGTTGTAAGCGGCTACACCTTC. This translates into CASSQEIVVSGYTF.

V and J are TRBV7-2 and TRBJ2-5; TRBD2 matches 7 bases. The CDR3 loop spans 14 amino acids. V dropped 5 bases and J dropped 6; count of bases not matched to a gene: 9. Germline CDR1 and CDR2: SGHTA and FQGNSA. In nucleotides, the CDR3 is TGTGCCAGCAGCCCTTGGACTAGTCGACAGACCCAGTACTTC. The encoded protein is CASSPWTSRQTQYF.

In the case of this clonotype: Sequence at one end of the junction differs from germline and may be a read error. V usage is TRBV7-2 and J usage is TRBJ2-5; D may be TRBD2 (6 bases). The germline V gene has CDR1 SGHTA and CDR2 FQGNSA. The CDR3 extends over 11 amino acids. Here the CDR3 reads CASSFGGYAGF. The CDR3 DNA follows: TGTGCCAGCAGCTTTGGAGGGTACGCGGGTTTC.

J is TRBJ2-3 and V is TRBV20-1, with D unresolved. V was shortened by 3 bases and J by 1 base, with 14 bases between the two germline ends. Per the germline V gene, CDR1 is DFQATT and CDR2 is SNEGSKA (reference sequence). There are 15 residues in the CDR3. The CDR3 nucleotides read TGCAGTGCTAGTGAATACCAATACCGCACAGATACGCAGTATTTT. Its protein product is CSASEYQYRTDTQYF.

This clonotype was seen a few times. This chain links TRBV24-1 with TRBJ2-3; 9 bases match TRBD2. J lost 0 bases, V lost 0 bases, and 0 bases had no gene match. The CDR3 has 16 amino acids. Looked up from germline, CDR1 is KGHDR and CDR2 is SFDVKD. The CDR3: CATSDLLAGSTDTQYF. For the CDR3, the DNA is TGTGCCACCAGTGATTTGCTAGCGGGGAGCACAGATACGCAGTATTTT.

In this sample, this clonotype turned up a few times. The chain is built from TRBV6-6 and TRBJ2-1, with TRBD2 matching 10 bases. This CDR3 has 15 amino acids. V gave up 6 bases and J gave up 4 bases; unmatched junction bases: 6. Germline V gene sequence: CDR1 MNHNY, CDR2 SVGAGI (reference sequence). The CDR3 protein is CASSGGTSAYNEQFF. The CDR3 region has the DNA TGTGCCAGCAGCGGTGGGACTAGCGCGTACAATGAGCAGTTCTTC.

In this sample, this clonotype turned up a few times. V is TRBV28 and J is TRBJ1-2; D possibly corresponds to TRBD1 (5 bases). V lost 6 bases and J lost 4, with 15 bases in between. The germline CDR1 and CDR2 sequences are MDHEN and SYDVKM. The CDR3 has 14 residues. CDR3 amino acids: CASSPAGFGYGYTF. The CDR3 nucleotides are TGTGCCAGCAGCCCCGCAGGGTTTGGCTATGGCTACACCTTC.

Only a few counts were recorded for this clonotype. The chain couples TRBV18 to TRBJ2-5, with D unresolved. The J call is in doubt because the DNA end fits TRBJ2-7 better. Germline loops: CDR1 KGHSH, CDR2 LQKENI. This CDR3 comprises 14 residues. The CDR3 loop reads CASSRSPATYEQYV. The CDR3 DNA is TGTGCCAGCTCACGTTCCCCTGCTACCTACGAGCAGTACGTC.

This clonotype was picked up a small number of times. The chain combines TRBV20-1 with TRBJ1-2, with 12 bases lining up with TRBD1. J gave up 6 bases and V 6 bases, and 14 bases lay outside the gene matches. Germline V CDR1 and CDR2: DFQATT, SNEGSKA (reference sequence). This CDR3 contains 16 residues. The CDR3 sequence: CSASPGQGASKNGYTF. For the CDR3, the DNA is TGCAGTGCGTCACCGGGACAGGGGGCGAGTAAGAATGGCTACACCTTC.

The rearrangement uses TRBV4-3 and TRBJ2-1, with D possibly being TRBD2 (6 bases). Trimming took 0 bases from V and 0 from J, leaving 15 bases between them. The germline gives CDR1 LGHNA, CDR2 YSLEER. The CDR3 covers 18 residues. The CDR3 reads CASSQELLALSSYNEQFF. For the CDR3, the DNA is TGCGCCAGCAGCCAAGAGTTGCTAGCGCTTAGCTCCTACAATGAGCAGTTCTTC.

The J gene is TRBJ2-1, the V gene TRBV20-1; D possibly corresponds to TRBD2 (6 bases). Trimming cost V 6 bases and J 9 bases, with 21 bases left between them. CDR3 length: 14 residues. Germline V gene data show CDR1 as DFQATT and CDR2 as SNEGSKA (reference sequence). Here the CDR3 DNA reads TGCAGTGCGCCCGGACTACCGGGAGTGGGTGAGCAGTTCTTC. Translated, it gives CSAPGLPGVGEQFF.

This clonotype has just a few counts. The V gene is TRBV24-1, the J gene TRBJ2-1, with a tentative D call TRBD2 (6 bases). The J call is doubtful: the DNA matches TRBJ2-7 better. CDR3 length: 13 amino acids. Germline CDR1 and CDR2: KGHDR and SFDVKD. The CDR3 region is CATSGGGDDEQYV. The CDR3 DNA reads as TGTGCCACCAGTGGGGGCGGGGACGACGAGCAGTACGTC.